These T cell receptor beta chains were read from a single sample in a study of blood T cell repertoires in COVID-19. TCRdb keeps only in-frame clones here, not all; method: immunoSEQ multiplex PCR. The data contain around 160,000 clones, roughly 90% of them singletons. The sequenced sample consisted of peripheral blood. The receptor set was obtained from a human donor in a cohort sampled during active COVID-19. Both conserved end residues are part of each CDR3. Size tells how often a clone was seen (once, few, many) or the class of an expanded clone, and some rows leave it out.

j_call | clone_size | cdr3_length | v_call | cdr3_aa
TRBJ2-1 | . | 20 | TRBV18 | CASSPLYGTSGSRRSNEQFF
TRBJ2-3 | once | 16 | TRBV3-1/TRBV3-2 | CASSQTSGGPTDTQYF
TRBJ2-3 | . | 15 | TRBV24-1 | CATSAARQSTDTQYF
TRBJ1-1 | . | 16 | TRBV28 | CASSFQSRDRNTEAFF
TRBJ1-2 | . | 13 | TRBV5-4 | CASSLEQLYGYTF
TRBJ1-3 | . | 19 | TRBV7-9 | CASSLRALQGSPYGNTIYF
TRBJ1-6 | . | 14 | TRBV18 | CASSRDRDNSPLHF
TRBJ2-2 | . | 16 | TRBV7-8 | CASSLARVENTGELFF
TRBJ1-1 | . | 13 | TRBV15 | CATSRDAGQGAFF
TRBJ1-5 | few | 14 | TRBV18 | CASSPRPGEQPQHF
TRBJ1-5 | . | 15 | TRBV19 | CASSTWTGLNQPQHF
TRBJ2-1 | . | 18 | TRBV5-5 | CASSLRAVTSGPGNEQFF
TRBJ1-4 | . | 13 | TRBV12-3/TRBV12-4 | CASRQTVGEKLFF
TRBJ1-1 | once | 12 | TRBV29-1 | CSGTGENTEAFF
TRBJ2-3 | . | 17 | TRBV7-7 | CASSLGPRGGGTDTQYF
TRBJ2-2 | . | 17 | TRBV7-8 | CASSFLGTSGGVGELFF
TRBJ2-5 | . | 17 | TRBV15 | CATSRDWVAGERETQYF
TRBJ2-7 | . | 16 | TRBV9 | CASSVGPQGANNEQYF
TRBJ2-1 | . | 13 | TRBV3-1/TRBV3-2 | CASSQVRGGEQFF
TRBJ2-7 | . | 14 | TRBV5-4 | CASSLAGDSYEQYF
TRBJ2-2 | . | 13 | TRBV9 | CASRGANTGELFF
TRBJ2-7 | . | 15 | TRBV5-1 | CASSYSSGAPREQYF
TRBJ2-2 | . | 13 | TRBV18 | CASSLQAGGELFF
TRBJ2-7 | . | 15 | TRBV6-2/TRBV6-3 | CASSSRAGVSYEQYF
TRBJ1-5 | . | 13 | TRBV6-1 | CASSDRADQPQHF
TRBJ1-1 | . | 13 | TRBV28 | CASSPPRGTEAFF
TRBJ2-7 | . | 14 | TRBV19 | CASSIQASAYEQYF
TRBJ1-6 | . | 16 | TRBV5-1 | CASSDQDRGRNSPLHF
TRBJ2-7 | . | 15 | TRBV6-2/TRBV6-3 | CASSWGGGRYYEQYF
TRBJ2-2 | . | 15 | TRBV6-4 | CASAKLAGNTGELFF
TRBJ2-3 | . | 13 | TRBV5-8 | CASTTIREDTQYF
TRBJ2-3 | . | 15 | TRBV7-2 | CASSDPGGATDTQYF
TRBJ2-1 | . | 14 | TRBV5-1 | CASSTWTSRNEQFF
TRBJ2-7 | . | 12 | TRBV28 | CASRTLTGEQYF
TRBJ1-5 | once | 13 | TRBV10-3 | CAISGESNQPQHF
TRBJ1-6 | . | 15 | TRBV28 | CASKESDSYNSPLHF
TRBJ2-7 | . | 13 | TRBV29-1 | CSVVRTGGYEQYF
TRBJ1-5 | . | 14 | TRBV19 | CASNLLRANQPQHF
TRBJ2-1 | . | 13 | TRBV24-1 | CATSDLSLNEQFF
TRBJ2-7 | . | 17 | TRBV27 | CASIARPFGTDLYEQYF
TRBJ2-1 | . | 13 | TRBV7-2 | CASSLAGSGGVFF
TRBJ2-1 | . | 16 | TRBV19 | CASEGRGGGSYNEQFF
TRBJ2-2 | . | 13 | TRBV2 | CASSLTRAGELFF
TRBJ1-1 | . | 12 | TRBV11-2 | CASSSDRSRAFF
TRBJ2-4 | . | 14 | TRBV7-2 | CASSSGVAKNIQYF